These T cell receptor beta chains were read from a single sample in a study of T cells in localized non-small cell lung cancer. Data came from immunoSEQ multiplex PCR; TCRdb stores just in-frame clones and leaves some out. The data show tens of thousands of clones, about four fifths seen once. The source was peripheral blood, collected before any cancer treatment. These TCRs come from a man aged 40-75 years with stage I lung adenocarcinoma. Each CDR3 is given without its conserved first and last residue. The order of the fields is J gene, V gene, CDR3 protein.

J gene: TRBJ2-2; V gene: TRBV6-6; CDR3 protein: ASSYSTPDTGELF
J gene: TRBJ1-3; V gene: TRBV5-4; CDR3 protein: ASSLSGSRSGGNTIY
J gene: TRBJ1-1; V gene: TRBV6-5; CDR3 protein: ASTRDWNTEAF
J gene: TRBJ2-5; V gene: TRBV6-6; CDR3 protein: ASSFSQGGQTQY
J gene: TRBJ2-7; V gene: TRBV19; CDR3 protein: ASSIRPGALLDEQY
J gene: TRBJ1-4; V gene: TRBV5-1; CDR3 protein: ASRATNEKLF
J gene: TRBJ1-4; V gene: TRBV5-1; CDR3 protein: ASSLTGTGSEKLF
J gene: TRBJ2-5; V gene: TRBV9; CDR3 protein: ASSTSGARETQY
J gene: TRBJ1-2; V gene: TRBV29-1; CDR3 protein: SVDKGNYGYT
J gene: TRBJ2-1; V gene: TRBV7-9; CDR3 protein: ASLIGREAYNEQF
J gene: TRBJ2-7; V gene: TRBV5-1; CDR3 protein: ASQTQGGDEQY
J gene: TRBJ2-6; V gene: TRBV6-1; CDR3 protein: ASSVRGSGANVLT
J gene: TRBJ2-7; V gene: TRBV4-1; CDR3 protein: ASSREGGGPSSYEQY
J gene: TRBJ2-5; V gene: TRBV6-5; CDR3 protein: ASIDHRGQETQY
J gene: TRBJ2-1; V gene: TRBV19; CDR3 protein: ASSYNYNEQF
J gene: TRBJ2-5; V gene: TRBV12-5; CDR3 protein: ASGTVKETQY
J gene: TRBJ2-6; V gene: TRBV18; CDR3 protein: ASSPPGQRSGANVLT
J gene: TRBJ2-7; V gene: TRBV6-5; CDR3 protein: ASSYSPGSYEQY
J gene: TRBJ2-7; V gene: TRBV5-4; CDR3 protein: ANSLYTMPREQY
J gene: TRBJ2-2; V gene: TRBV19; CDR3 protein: ASSQLNTGELF
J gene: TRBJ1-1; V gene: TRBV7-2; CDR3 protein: ASSLEGRNTEAF
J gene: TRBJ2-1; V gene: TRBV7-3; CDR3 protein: ASSSQAGVTGNEQF
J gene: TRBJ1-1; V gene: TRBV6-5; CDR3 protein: ASRPDRGNTEAF
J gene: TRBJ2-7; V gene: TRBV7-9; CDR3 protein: ASSLVTGGGYEQY
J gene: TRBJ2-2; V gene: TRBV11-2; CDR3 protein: ASSLDIGISTGELF
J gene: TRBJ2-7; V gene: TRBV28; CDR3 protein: ASIPSSGQMDEQY
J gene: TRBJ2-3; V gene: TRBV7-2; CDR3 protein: ASSPRGGPSTDTQY
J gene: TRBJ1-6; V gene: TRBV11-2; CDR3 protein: ASTLIRGLGSPLH
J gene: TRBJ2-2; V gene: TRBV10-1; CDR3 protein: ASSEPQAGELF
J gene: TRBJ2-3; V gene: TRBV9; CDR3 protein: ASSPLPDTDTQY
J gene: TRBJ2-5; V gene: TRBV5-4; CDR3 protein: ASSLAGAPGTQY
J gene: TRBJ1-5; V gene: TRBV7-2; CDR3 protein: ASSLHQDSNQPQH
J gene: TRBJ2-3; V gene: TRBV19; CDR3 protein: ASSRYSVEADTQY
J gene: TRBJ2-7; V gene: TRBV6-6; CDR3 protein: ASSWADIYEQY
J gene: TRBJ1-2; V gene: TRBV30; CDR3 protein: AWSDDGASWYGYT
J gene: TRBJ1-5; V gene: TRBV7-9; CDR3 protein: ASSLDGYGQPQH
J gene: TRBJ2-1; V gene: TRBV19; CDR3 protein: ASSMPPNEQF
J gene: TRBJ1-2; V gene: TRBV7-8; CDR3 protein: ASSFRGRKGDYGYT
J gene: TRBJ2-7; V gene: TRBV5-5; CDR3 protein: ASSALRQGEQY
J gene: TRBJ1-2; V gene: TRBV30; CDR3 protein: AWSKQGLGGYT
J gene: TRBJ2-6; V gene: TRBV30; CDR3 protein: AWSVQGAGANVLT
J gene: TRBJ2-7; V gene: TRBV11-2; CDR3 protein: ASSLMRLEYHEQY
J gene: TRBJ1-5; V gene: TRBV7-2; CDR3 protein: ASSFGGTSNQPQH
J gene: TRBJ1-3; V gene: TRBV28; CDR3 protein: ASRTSLRDTIY
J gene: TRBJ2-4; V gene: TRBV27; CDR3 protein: ASSVGQGAVQY
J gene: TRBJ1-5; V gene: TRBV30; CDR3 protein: AWSITQGGANQPQH